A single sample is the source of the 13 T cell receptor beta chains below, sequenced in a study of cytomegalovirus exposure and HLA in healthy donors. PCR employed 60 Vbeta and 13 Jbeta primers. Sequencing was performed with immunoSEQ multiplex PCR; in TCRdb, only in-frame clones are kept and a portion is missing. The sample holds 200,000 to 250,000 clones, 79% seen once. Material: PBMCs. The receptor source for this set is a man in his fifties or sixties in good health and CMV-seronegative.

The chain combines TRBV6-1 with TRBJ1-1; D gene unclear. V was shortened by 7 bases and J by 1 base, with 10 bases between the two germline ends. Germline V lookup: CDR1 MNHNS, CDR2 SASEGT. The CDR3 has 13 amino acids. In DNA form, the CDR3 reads TGTGCCAGCACCACTCAGCGGAACACTGAAGCTTTCTTT. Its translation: CASTTQRNTEAFF.

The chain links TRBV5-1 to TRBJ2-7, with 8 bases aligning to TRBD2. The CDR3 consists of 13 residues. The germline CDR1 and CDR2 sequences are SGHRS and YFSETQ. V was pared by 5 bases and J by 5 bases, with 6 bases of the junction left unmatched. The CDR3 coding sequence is TGCGCCAGCAGGATTAGCGGGACCAACGAGCAGTACTTC. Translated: CASRISGTNEQYF. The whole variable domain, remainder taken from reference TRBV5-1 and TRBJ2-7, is KAGVTQTPRYLIKTRGQQVTLSCSPISGHRSVSWYQQTPGQGLQFLFEYFSETQRNKGNFPGRFSGRQFSNSRSEMNVSTLELGDSALYLCASRISGTNEQYFGPGTRLTVT.

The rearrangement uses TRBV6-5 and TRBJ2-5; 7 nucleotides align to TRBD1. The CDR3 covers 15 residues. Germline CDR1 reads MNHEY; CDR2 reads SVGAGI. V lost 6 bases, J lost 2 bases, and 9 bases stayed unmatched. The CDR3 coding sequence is TGTGCCAGCAGCCGGAACAGGGGCCAACAAGAGACCCAGTACTTC. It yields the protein CASSRNRGQQETQYF.

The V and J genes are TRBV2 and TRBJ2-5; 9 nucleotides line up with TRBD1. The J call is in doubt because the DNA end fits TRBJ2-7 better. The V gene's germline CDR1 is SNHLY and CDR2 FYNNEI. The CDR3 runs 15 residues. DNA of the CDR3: TGTGCCAGCAGTGCCCTCGGGACAGGGTCTCGCGAGCAGTACTTC. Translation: CASSALGTGSREQYF.

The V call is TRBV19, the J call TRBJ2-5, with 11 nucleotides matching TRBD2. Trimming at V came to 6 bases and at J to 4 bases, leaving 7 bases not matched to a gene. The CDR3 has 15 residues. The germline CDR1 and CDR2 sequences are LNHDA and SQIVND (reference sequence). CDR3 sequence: CASRTSGRMGETQYF. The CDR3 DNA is TGTGCCAGTAGAACTAGCGGGAGAATGGGAGAGACCCAGTACTTC. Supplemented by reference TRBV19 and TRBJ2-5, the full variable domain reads DGGITQSPKYLFRKEGQNVTLSCEQNLNHDAMYWYRQDPGQGLRLIYYSQIVNDFQKGDIAEGYSVSREKKESFPLTVTSAQKNPTAFYLCASRTSGRMGETQYFGPGTRLLVL.

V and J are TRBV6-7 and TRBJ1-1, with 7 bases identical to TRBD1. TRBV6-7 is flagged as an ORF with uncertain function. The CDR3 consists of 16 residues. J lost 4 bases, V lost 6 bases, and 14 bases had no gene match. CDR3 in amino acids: CASRRLNRGAVTEAFF. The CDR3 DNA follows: TGTGCCAGCAGACGACTAAACAGGGGTGCGGTCACTGAAGCTTTCTTT.

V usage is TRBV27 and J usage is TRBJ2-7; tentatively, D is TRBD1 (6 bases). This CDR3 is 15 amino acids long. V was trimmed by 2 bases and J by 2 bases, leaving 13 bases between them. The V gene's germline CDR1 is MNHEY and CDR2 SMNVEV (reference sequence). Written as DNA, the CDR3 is TGTGCCAGCAGTTTACAGGGGATCGCCACCTACGAGCAGTACTTC. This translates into CASSLQGIATYEQYF.

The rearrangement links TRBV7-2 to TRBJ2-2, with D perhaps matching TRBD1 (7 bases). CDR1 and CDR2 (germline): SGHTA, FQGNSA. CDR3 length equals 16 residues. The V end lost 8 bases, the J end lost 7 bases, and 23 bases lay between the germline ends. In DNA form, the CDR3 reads TGTGCCAGCCCCGCGGGAAGGGGGCGATATAGCGGGGAGCTGTTTTTT. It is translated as CASPAGRGRYSGELFF.

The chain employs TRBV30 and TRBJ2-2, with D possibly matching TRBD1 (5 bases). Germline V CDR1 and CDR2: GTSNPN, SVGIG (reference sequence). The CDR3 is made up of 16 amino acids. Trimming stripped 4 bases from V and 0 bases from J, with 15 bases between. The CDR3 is CAWTLWGSANTGELFF. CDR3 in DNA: TGTGCCTGGACCCTATGGGGCAGCGCGAACACCGGGGAGCTGTTTTTT.

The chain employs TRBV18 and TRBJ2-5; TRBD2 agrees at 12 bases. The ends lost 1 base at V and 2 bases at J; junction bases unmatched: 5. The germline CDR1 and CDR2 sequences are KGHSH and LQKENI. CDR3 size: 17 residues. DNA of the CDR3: TGTGCCAGCTCACCACGCGCAGGGACTAGCGGGCAAGAGACCCAGTACTTC. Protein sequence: CASSPRAGTSGQETQYF.

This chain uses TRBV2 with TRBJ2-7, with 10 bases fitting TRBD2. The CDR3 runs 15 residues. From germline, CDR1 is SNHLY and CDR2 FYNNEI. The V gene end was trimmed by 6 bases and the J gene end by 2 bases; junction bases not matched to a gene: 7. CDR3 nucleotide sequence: TGTGCCAGCAGATTTCTAGCGGGAGCCGCCTACGAGCAGTACTTC. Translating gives CASRFLAGAAYEQYF.

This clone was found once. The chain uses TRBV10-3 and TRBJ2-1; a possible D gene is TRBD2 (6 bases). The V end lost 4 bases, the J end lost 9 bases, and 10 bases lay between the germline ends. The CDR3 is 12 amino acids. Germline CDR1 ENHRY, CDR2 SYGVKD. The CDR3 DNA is TGTGCCATCAGTGCAGGCGGGGTTGAGCAGTTCTTC. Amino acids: CAISAGGVEQFF.

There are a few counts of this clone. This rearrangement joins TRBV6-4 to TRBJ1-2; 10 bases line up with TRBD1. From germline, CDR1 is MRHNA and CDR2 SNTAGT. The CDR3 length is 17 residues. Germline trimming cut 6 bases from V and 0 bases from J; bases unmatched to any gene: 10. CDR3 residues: CASSIRTGGSPNYGYTF. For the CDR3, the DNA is TGTGCCAGCAGCATAAGGACAGGGGGGAGTCCTAACTATGGCTACACCTTC.